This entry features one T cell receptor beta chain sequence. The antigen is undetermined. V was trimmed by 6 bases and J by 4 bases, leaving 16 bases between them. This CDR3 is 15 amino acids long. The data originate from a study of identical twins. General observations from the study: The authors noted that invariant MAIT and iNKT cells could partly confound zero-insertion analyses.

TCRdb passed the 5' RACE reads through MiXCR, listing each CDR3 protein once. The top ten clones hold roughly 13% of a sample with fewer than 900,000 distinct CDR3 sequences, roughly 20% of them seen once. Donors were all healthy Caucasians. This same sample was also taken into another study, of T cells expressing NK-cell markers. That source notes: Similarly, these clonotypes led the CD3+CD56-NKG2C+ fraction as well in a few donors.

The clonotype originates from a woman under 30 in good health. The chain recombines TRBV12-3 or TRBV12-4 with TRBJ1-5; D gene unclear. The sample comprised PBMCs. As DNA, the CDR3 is TGTGCCAGCAGCCCTCTAGGCACCCCGAATCAGCCCCAGCATTTT. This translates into CASSPLGTPNQPQHF.